A single sample gave rise to the 9 T cell receptor beta chains below, sequenced in a study of memory CD4+ T cells and cytomegalovirus serostatus. Data came from immunoSEQ multiplex PCR; TCRdb stores just in-frame clones and leaves some out. Among tens of thousands of clones listed, about 68% were seen once. Single viable CD3+CD4+CD8-CD45RO+ cells were sorted as the memory CD4+ T cells. The sequencing sample was made of memory CD4+ T cells from blood. All receptors come from an adult in good health and CMV-seropositive.

This clone was recorded at least ten times. This chain links TRBV19 with TRBJ1-2; D is possibly TRBD1 (6 bases). The CDR3 loop spans 14 amino acids. Trimming stripped 6 bases from V and 5 bases from J, with 16 bases between. Germline V gene data show CDR1 as LNHDA and CDR2 as SQIVND (reference sequence). CDR3 nucleotides: TGTGCCAGTAGCGAGTTCGGACAGACATATGGCTACACCTTC. It codes for CASSEFGQTYGYTF.

The table lists this clone with a count of one. The chain combines TRBV5-6 with TRBJ1-3; D possibly corresponds to TRBD1 (5 bases). Trimming cost V 4 bases and J 2 bases, with 16 bases left between them. The CDR3 length is 16 residues. Germline values: CDR1 SGHDT, CDR2 YYEEEE. CDR3 in amino acids: CASSHTASGPGNTIYF. The DNA for the CDR3 is TGTGCCAGCAGCCATACCGCTTCGGGACCTGGAAACACCATATATTTT.

The chain recombines TRBV29-1 with TRBJ2-1; 9 bases are a match to TRBD2. With 7 bases clipped from V and 6 bases from J, the junction kept 10 bases outside the gene matches. Germline V gives CDR1 SQVTM, CDR2 ANQGSEA. The CDR3 is 14 amino acids. The DNA of the CDR3 is TGCAGCGGAAACGCGGGAGGGGGGGCCAATGAGCAGTTCTTC. It yields the protein CSGNAGGGANEQFF.

The chain joins TRBV5-4 to TRBJ2-2; D ambiguous. The V and J ends lost 4 bases and 7 bases respectively, with 11 bases between them. This CDR3 is built from 13 residues. The germline CDR1 and CDR2 sequences are SGHNT and YYREEE (reference sequence). CDR3 sequence reads: CASSVINGGELFF. The CDR3, as DNA: TGTGCCAGCAGCGTGATCAATGGCGGGGAGCTGTTTTTT.

V is TRBV28 and J is TRBJ1-1; 9 positions match TRBD1. The CDR3 is 13 amino acids. Germline CDR1 is MDHEN and CDR2 is SYDVKM. Trimming cost V 6 bases and J 6 bases; bases outside gene matches: 5. The CDR3 DNA reads TGTGCCAGCAGGTTACAGGGGGCGCCTGAAGCTTTCTTT. Amino acid sequence: CASRLQGAPEAFF.

The rearrangement joins TRBV11-3 to TRBJ2-2; 12 nucleotides match TRBD2. Germline-derived CDR1 and CDR2 are SGHNT and YENEEA. V shed 7 bases and J 7 bases; nucleotides not matched to a gene: 16. The CDR3 consists of 18 residues. The CDR3 sequence: CASTIGALAGGKNGELFF. Here the CDR3 DNA reads TGTGCCAGCACCATTGGGGCCCTAGCGGGAGGGAAGAACGGGGAGCTGTTTTTT.

V gene TRBV6-1 combines with J gene TRBJ1-6; possible D gene TRBD1, 6 bases. Germline V CDR1 and CDR2: MNHNS, SASEGT. This CDR3 spans 13 amino acids. Trimming left V 7 bases short and J 6 bases short, with 10 bases between. The DNA of the CDR3 is TGTGCCAGCAAAGGACAGCCTAATTCACCCCTCCACTTT. Its protein is CASKGQPNSPLHF.

The CDR3 protein is CASSLHMLAVANTGELFF. In nucleotides, the CDR3 is TGTGCCAGCAGCCTGCATATGCTAGCGGTTGCGAACACCGGGGAGCTGTTTTTT. This chain links TRBV7-2 with TRBJ2-2, with 7 bases aligning to TRBD2. This CDR3 is 18 amino acids long. Germline V gives CDR1 SGHTA, CDR2 FQGNSA. J was trimmed by 0 bases and V by 5 bases; bases with no gene match: 12.

This rearrangement joins TRBV6-1 to TRBJ2-3, with D maybe TRBD2 (5 bases). Germline values: CDR1 MNHNS, CDR2 SASEGT. V was trimmed by 3 bases and J by 0 bases, leaving 7 bases between them. The CDR3 runs 14 residues. The CDR3 DNA follows: TGTGCCAGCAGTGAGGACTGGAGCACAGATACGCAGTATTTT. It encodes CASSEDWSTDTQYF.